A single sample gave rise to the 31 T cell receptor beta chains below, sequenced in a study of blood T cell repertoires in COVID-19. Profiling relied on immunoSEQ multiplex PCR, and the TCRdb table lists in-frame clones only, not all of them. The profile shows about 140,000 clones, about four fifths of them singletons. The sample was peripheral blood. These TCRs come from a man in his thirties or forties with COVID-19, enrolled during active disease.

This clone was detected a few times. The rearrangement uses TRBV6-6 and TRBJ1-5; TRBD1 agrees at 9 bases. Germline lookup yields CDR1 MNHNY and CDR2 SVGAGI (reference sequence). CDR3 length equals 15 residues. J lost 4 bases, V lost 6 bases, and 7 bases had no gene match. CDR3 sequence (DNA): TGTGCCAGCAGACCGGGACAGGGAGAGAATCAGCCCCAGCATTTT. It specifies CASRPGQGENQPQHF.

The chain links TRBV19 to TRBJ2-7, with D perhaps TRBD1 (7 bases). Per germline, CDR1 LNHDA and CDR2 SQIVND (reference sequence). The V end was cut by 5 bases, the J end by 2 bases, with 16 bases between. CDR3 length: 15 residues. CDR3 nucleotides: TGTGCCAGTAGTGTTGGTGGCAGGGGGGCCTACGAGCAGTACTTC. Amino acids: CASSVGGRGAYEQYF.

The genes are TRBV18 and TRBJ1-4; TRBD1 aligns across 7 bases. CDR3 size: 18 residues. Germline lookup yields CDR1 KGHSH and CDR2 LQKENI. Trimming at V came to 3 bases and at J to 0 bases, leaving 10 bases not matched to a gene. CDR3 coding DNA: TGTGCCAGCTCACCGGCAGGGGGGAAGGCGGCAACTAATGAAAAACTGTTTTTT. This sequence encodes CASSPAGGKAATNEKLFF.

This sequence joins TRBV19 and TRBJ1-2; no firm D call. The CDR3 consists of 14 residues. Germline V gene lookup returns CDR1 LNHDA and CDR2 SQIVND (reference sequence). The V end lost 3 bases, the J end lost 2 bases, and 10 bases lay between the germline ends. The CDR3 sequence is CASSINPGNYGYTF. For the CDR3, the DNA is TGTGCCAGTAGTATTAACCCAGGCAACTATGGCTACACCTTC.

The chain has TRBV10-3 and TRBJ2-2; tentative D call: TRBD1 (6 bases). This CDR3 has 16 residues. Trimming took 4 bases from V and 1 from J, leaving 13 bases between them. Germline V CDR1 and CDR2: ENHRY, SYGVKD. CDR3 region: CAISAQGPMNTGELFF. The CDR3 DNA is TGTGCCATCAGTGCCCAGGGGCCGATGAACACCGGGGAGCTGTTTTTT.

J is TRBJ2-7 and V is TRBV27; 9 bases agree with TRBD2. The germline V gene has CDR1 MNHEY and CDR2 SMNVEV (reference sequence). The CDR3 is made up of 15 amino acids. With 8 bases clipped from V and 7 bases from J, the junction kept 15 bases outside the gene matches. CDR3 nucleotides: TGTGCCAGCGTCCAATTCACTAGCGGGCTTGGAGAGCAGTACTTC. As protein: CASVQFTSGLGEQYF.

The rearrangement joins TRBV5-6 to TRBJ1-4, with D possibly TRBD1 on 6 matching bases. V lost 0 bases to trimming and J lost 8 bases, with 11 bases between them. CDR3 length equals 14 residues. The germline V gene encodes CDR1 SGHDT and CDR2 YYEEEE. CDR3 sequence: CASSLGGPREKLFF. DNA of the CDR3: TGTGCCAGCAGCTTGGGGGGGCCTCGGGAAAAACTGTTTTTT.

The V and J genes are TRBV11-2 and TRBJ2-3; 11 bases map to TRBD2. Germline lookup yields CDR1 SGHAT and CDR2 FQNNGV. V gave up 5 bases and J gave up 2 bases; unmatched junction bases: 6. This CDR3 comprises 16 residues. The CDR3 DNA reads as TGTGCCAGCAGCCCCTTAGCGGGAGGGCTCACAGATACGCAGTATTTT. Translation gives CASSPLAGGLTDTQYF.

The chain carries TRBV11-2 and TRBJ2-7, with no clear D. Germline CDR1 reads SGHAT; CDR2 reads FQNNGV. Trimming removed 1 base from V and 6 bases from J, with 4 bases in between. This CDR3 comprises 11 residues. CDR3 in DNA: TGTGCCAGCAGCTTAGGGCCCGAGCAGTACTTC. This gives the protein CASSLGPEQYF.

This chain uses TRBV24-1 with TRBJ1-5, with TRBD1 as a possible D gene (5 bases). V shed 6 bases and J shed 2 bases, with 10 bases lying between them. This CDR3 has 14 residues. Per germline, CDR1 KGHDR and CDR2 SFDVKD. Written as DNA, the CDR3 is TGTGCCACCAGTCGCGGGGGAGGCAATCAGCCCCAGCATTTT. Its protein product is CATSRGGGNQPQHF.

The gene calls are TRBV12-2 and TRBJ2-1; the table's TRBD2 call for D was not verified on the DNA. TRBV12-2 is a pseudogene. The CDR3 runs 12 residues. The CDR3 coding sequence is TGTGCAAGTCCTCCTAGCGGCAATGAGCAGTTCTTC. This sequence encodes CASPPSGNEQFF.

This chain joins TRBV2 and TRBJ2-7, with no clear D. Deletions cut 10 bases from V and 0 bases from J, with 16 bases between. The CDR3 length is 14 residues. Germline V gene sequence: CDR1 SNHLY, CDR2 FYNNEI. This CDR3 reads CANRRSGSSYEQYF. The CDR3 region has the DNA TGTGCCAATCGCCGGTCGGGTAGCTCCTACGAGCAGTACTTC.

This sequence joins TRBV24-1 and TRBJ1-2, with 9 bases lining up with TRBD1. Unmatched junction bases numbered 6, after V lost 3 bases and J lost 8 bases. The CDR3 spans 14 residues. CDR1 is KGHDR and CDR2 is SFDVKD in the germline V gene. The CDR3 here is CATSDQGQGEGYTF. The CDR3 nucleotides are TGTGCCACCAGTGATCAGGGACAGGGCGAAGGCTACACCTTC.

The rearrangement joins TRBV10-1 to TRBJ2-7; possibly TRBD2 for D (5 bases). There are 15 residues in the CDR3. V lost 3 bases to trimming and J lost 2 bases, with 14 bases between them. Germline V gives CDR1 WNHNN, CDR2 SYGVQD (reference sequence). CDR3 nucleotides: TGCGCCAGCAGTGACGCTGGCAGCGGACCCTACGAGCAGTACTTC. Amino acids: CASSDAGSGPYEQYF.

V and J are TRBV7-2 and TRBJ1-6; 8 nucleotides align to TRBD1. The V segment lost 1 base and the J segment 6 bases; nucleotides outside the gene matches: 5. CDR1 SGHTA and CDR2 FQGNSA come from the germline V gene. This CDR3 comprises 16 residues. Here the CDR3 DNA reads TGTGCCAGCAGCTTAGGGACAGGGCGACCTAATTCACCCCTCCACTTT. Its translation: CASSLGTGRPNSPLHF.

The V gene is TRBV3-1 (or the pseudogene TRBV3-2), the J gene TRBJ1-6; D is possibly TRBD1 (6 bases). CDR1 is LGHDT, CDR2 YNNKEL, per germline (reference sequence). V gave up 0 bases and J gave up 9 bases, with 12 bases separating them. The CDR3 spans 15 residues. For the CDR3, the DNA is TGTGCCAGCAGCCAAGATTGGCAGGGGCGTTCACCCCTCCACTTT. It yields the protein CASSQDWQGRSPLHF.

The chain is built from TRBV29-1 and TRBJ2-5; D may be TRBD2 (8 bases). CDR1 SQVTM and CDR2 ANQGSEA come from the germline V gene. The V end was cut by 8 bases, the J end by 5 bases, with 21 bases between. The CDR3 is 14 residues long. CDR3: CSIGQVGTSETQYF. CDR3 sequence (DNA): TGCAGCATTGGACAGGTTGGGACTAGTGAGACCCAGTACTTC. The full variable domain, its missing parts supplied by reference TRBV29-1 and TRBJ2-5, is SAVISQKPSRDICQRGTSLTIQCQVDSQVTMMFWYRQQPGQSLTLIATANQGSEATYESGFVIDKFPISRPNLTFSTLTVSNMSPEDSSIYLCSIGQVGTSETQYFGPGTRLLVL.

The rearrangement joins TRBV28 to TRBJ1-5; TRBD1 matches at 7 bases. The CDR3 consists of 14 residues. Germline V CDR1 and CDR2: MDHEN, SYDVKM. V lost 7 bases, J lost 1 base, and 4 bases stayed unmatched. In DNA form, the CDR3 reads TGTGCCAGCAAAGGGGGCGGGAGCAATCAGCCCCAGCATTTT. It is translated as CASKGGGSNQPQHF.

The chain couples TRBV2 to TRBJ2-3, with 13 bases that match TRBD2. Germline CDR1 reads SNHLY; CDR2 reads FYNNEI. The length of the CDR3 is 16 residues. V dropped 6 bases and J dropped 6; count of bases not matched to a gene: 9. The CDR3 is CASRPGTSGVGDTQYF. In DNA, the CDR3 is TGTGCCAGCAGACCCGGGACTAGCGGGGTGGGGGATACGCAGTATTTT.

This clone was recorded only once. This chain connects TRBV5-6 to TRBJ2-3, with TRBD1 identical over 8 bases. Trimming cost V 0 bases and J 2 bases; bases outside gene matches: 5. This CDR3 is built from 16 residues. Per germline, CDR1 SGHDT and CDR2 YYEEEE. CDR3 nucleotide sequence: TGTGCCAGCAGCTTGGACCGGGACAGGCCCACAGATACGCAGTATTTT. Amino acid sequence: CASSLDRDRPTDTQYF.

The chain has TRBV2 and TRBJ1-3; weak D call: TRBD1 (5 bases). CDR3 length: 16 residues. The germline gives CDR1 SNHLY, CDR2 FYNNEI. With 4 bases removed from V and 2 bases from J, the gap between germline ends came to 15 bases. The CDR3 nucleotides read TGTGCCAGCAGTGCGGCCGACAGACCGACTGGAAACACCATATATTTT. Its translation is CASSAADRPTGNTIYF.

V gene TRBV28 combines with J gene TRBJ2-7; possible D gene TRBD2, 5 bases. The CDR3 runs 13 residues. Germline lookup yields CDR1 MDHEN and CDR2 SYDVKM. CDR3 nucleotides: TGTGCTACCCACGGTGAGGGATTCTCGGGACAGTACTTC. It encodes CATHGEGFSGQYF.

This clone was seen a few times. J is TRBJ1-5 and V is TRBV19; the D gene is possibly TRBD1 (6 bases). CDR1 is LNHDA and CDR2 is SQIVND in the germline V gene (reference sequence). The germline V and J ends were trimmed by 1 base and 8 bases, with 15 bases remaining between them. This CDR3 is 15 amino acids long. The CDR3 DNA follows: TGTGCCAGTAGTATAGGGGCAGGGGTATTGGAGCCCCAGCATTTT. The encoded protein is CASSIGAGVLEPQHF.

The chain joins TRBV5-5 to TRBJ2-7; TRBD2 matches at 10 bases. The CDR3 is 14 amino acids. J gave up 3 bases and V 2 bases, and 2 bases lay outside the gene matches. Looked up from germline, CDR1 is SGHKS and CDR2 is YYEKEE (reference sequence). CDR3: CASSLAGGDYEQYF. CDR3 nucleotide sequence: TGTGCCAGCAGCTTAGCGGGAGGGGACTACGAGCAGTACTTC. The full variable domain, in which reference TRBV5-5 and TRBJ2-7 provide the parts outside the CDR3, is DAGVTQSPTHLIKTRGQQVTLRCSPISGHKSVSWYQQVLGQGPQFIFQYYEKEERGRGNFPDRFSARQFPNYSSELNVNALLLGDSALYLCASSLAGGDYEQYFGPGTRLTVT.

The chain carries TRBV29-1 and TRBJ2-5; 14 bases are shared with TRBD2. Germline V CDR1 and CDR2: SQVTM, ANQGSEA. The CDR3 length is 14 residues. The J segment lost 5 bases and the V segment lost 5 bases, leaving 4 bases of the junction unmatched. CDR3 nucleotides: TGCAGCGTTAGACTAGCGGGAGGGGGTGAGACCCAGTACTTC. It yields the protein CSVRLAGGGETQYF.

This clone has only one observation. The V gene is TRBV25-1, the J gene TRBJ1-4; D is uncertain. Looked up from germline, CDR1 is MGHDK and CDR2 is SYGVNS. The ends were cut back, 9 bases at V and 8 bases at J, with 19 bases in the middle. The CDR3 totals 14 residues. For the CDR3, the DNA is TGTGCCAGTTCGGACTCCCGGGAGGCCGAAAAACTGTTTTTT. This sequence encodes CASSDSREAEKLFF.

The V call is TRBV27, the J call TRBJ2-2; D call uncertain. V was trimmed by 2 bases and J by 4 bases, leaving 8 bases between them. From germline, CDR1 is MNHEY and CDR2 SMNVEV (reference sequence). The CDR3 covers 14 residues. The CDR3 sequence: CASSLRQSTGELFF. In nucleotides, the CDR3 is TGTGCCAGCAGTTTACGCCAGTCCACCGGGGAGCTGTTTTTT.

This clone appeared a few times. The rearrangement uses TRBV2 and TRBJ1-4; D call uncertain. The CDR3 totals 15 residues. Germline loops: CDR1 SNHLY, CDR2 FYNNEI. Trimming pared 3 bases from V and 7 bases from J, leaving 15 bases between. The CDR3 DNA is TGTGCCAGCAGTGACGGGTCGATCTCGAGTGAAAAACTGTTTTTT. Encoded protein: CASSDGSISSEKLFF.

The chain recombines TRBV5-1 with TRBJ1-2, with 7 bases lining up with TRBD1. Per germline, CDR1 SGHRS and CDR2 YFSETQ. J was trimmed by 2 bases and V by 5 bases; bases with no gene match: 6. The CDR3 spans 14 residues. In nucleotides, the CDR3 is TGCGCCAGCAGGGATCTACAGGGGAACTATGGCTACACCTTC. Translating it yields CASRDLQGNYGYTF.

The chain uses TRBV18 and TRBJ2-5; tentative D call: TRBD1 (6 bases). Trimming cost V 6 bases and J 2 bases, with 10 bases left between them. The CDR3 consists of 13 residues. CDR1 is KGHSH and CDR2 is LQKENI in the germline V gene. CDR3 in DNA: TGTGCCAGCTCCTCCGGGACACAAGAGACCCAGTACTTC. Amino acids: CASSSGTQETQYF.

This clone was detected only a few times. V and J are TRBV6-6 and TRBJ2-7; 9 nucleotides match TRBD1. Germline V CDR1 and CDR2: MNHNY, SVGAGI (reference sequence). Germline trimming cut 5 bases from V and 3 bases from J; bases unmatched to any gene: 5. This CDR3 is built from 14 residues. The CDR3 spells CASSGQGRDYEQYF. For the CDR3, the DNA is TGTGCCAGCAGTGGACAGGGGCGAGACTACGAGCAGTACTTC.